Below, 21 T cell receptor beta chains from the same sample are listed, as sequenced in a study of blood T cell repertoires in COVID-19. Assay used: immunoSEQ multiplex PCR; TCRdb lists only in-frame clones, some missing. The table lists 200,000 to 250,000 clones, around 85% of them singletons. Sequencing was carried out using PBMCs or T cells enriched from blood (not recorded which). The receptors derive from a woman between 40 and 55 years old with acute COVID-19.

This clone was seen once. The J gene is TRBJ2-7, the V gene TRBV28, with 11 bases matching TRBD2. Looked up from germline, CDR1 is MDHEN and CDR2 is SYDVKM. The V and J ends lost 7 bases and 7 bases, in that order; junction bases with no gene match: 12. The CDR3 covers 15 residues. As DNA, the CDR3 is TGTGCCAGCACCTCTCATAGCGGGAGGGCTGATGAGCAGTACTTC. Amino acid sequence: CASTSHSGRADEQYF.

The chain uses TRBV12-2 and TRBJ2-3; the table's D call TRBD1 went unverified against the DNA. TRBV12-2 is a documented pseudogene. The CDR3 is made up of 17 amino acids. CDR3 in DNA: TGTGCAAGTCGCTTCCCTATACCAGGGGCTAGCACAGATACGCAGTATTTT. It yields the protein CASRFPIPGASTDTQYF.

This chain uses TRBV2 with TRBJ2-2; maybe TRBD2 (5 bases). V lost 4 bases to trimming and J lost 0 bases, with 15 bases between them. The CDR3 spans 17 residues. CDR1 SNHLY and CDR2 FYNNEI come from the germline V gene. DNA for the CDR3: TGTGCCAGCAGTGCGCCTGCGCTCGGGACGAACACCGGGGAGCTGTTTTTT. Encoded protein: CASSAPALGTNTGELFF.

The chain couples TRBV11-2 to TRBJ2-7; possibly TRBD1 for D (5 bases). V was cut by 6 bases and J by 2 bases, with 8 bases left in between. CDR3 size: 12 residues. Germline V gives CDR1 SGHAT, CDR2 FQNNGV. CDR3 sequence: CASRGVAYEQYF. DNA for the CDR3: TGTGCCAGCAGAGGGGTGGCCTACGAGCAGTACTTC.

V is TRBV5-1 and J is TRBJ1-6; TRBD1 is a possible D gene (6 bases). Germline V gene lookup returns CDR1 SGHRS and CDR2 YFSETQ. Trimming cost V 4 bases and J 7 bases, with 15 bases left between them. The CDR3 totals 15 residues. CDR3 loop: CASSRTGQWNSPLHF. The CDR3 bases are TGCGCCAGCAGCCGCACTGGACAGTGGAATTCACCCCTCCACTTT.

The rearrangement joins TRBV9 to TRBJ1-4; unclear D gene. CDR1 SGDLS and CDR2 YYNGEE come from the germline V gene. Trimming took off 2 bases at V and 0 bases at J, with 8 bases between the two ends. The CDR3 runs 15 residues. The CDR3 region has the DNA TGTGCCAGCAGCGTCCACAGTGCAACTAATGAAAAACTGTTTTTT. This translates into CASSVHSATNEKLFF.

The chain links TRBV2 to TRBJ1-2; D might be TRBD1 (5 bases). The CDR3 has 13 amino acids. The germline V gene has CDR1 SNHLY and CDR2 FYNNEI. V lost 4 bases and J lost 8, with 14 bases in between. DNA for the CDR3: TGTGCCAGCAGTGGTGAAGGGGCGGCGGGCTACACCTTC. Protein product: CASSGEGAAGYTF.

This chain links TRBV19 with TRBJ1-2, with 9 bases identical to TRBD1. The CDR3 sequence is 16 residues long. With V trimmed by 3 bases and J by 4 bases, 9 bases remained unmatched. CDR1 and CDR2 from the germline V gene are LNHDA and SQIVND (reference sequence). In DNA, the CDR3 is TGTGCCAGTAGTATCTTTGGACAGGGGAATTTCTATGGCTACACCTTC. Protein: CASSIFGQGNFYGYTF.

V is TRBV11-2 and J is TRBJ2-1, with 7 bases fitting TRBD2. The V gene's germline CDR1 is SGHAT and CDR2 FQNNGV. The CDR3 covers 17 residues. After removal of 0 bases from V and 7 bases from J, the junction contained 12 bases not matched to a gene. The CDR3 nucleotides read TGTGCCAGCAGCTTAGATTCGGGGGGAGGGCCTTGGAATGAGCAGTTCTTC. This translates into CASSLDSGGGPWNEQFF.

The chain employs TRBV5-4 and TRBJ2-1; no reliable D call. V was trimmed by 3 bases and J by 0 bases, leaving 4 bases between them. Germline CDR1 SGHNT, CDR2 YYREEE (reference sequence). The CDR3 consists of 13 residues. CDR3 loop: CASSSSSYNEQFF. The CDR3 nucleotides read TGTGCCAGCAGCTCGAGCTCCTACAATGAGCAGTTCTTC.

The chain couples TRBV24-1 to TRBJ1-1; perhaps TRBD1 as D (5 bases). Germline V gives CDR1 KGHDR, CDR2 SFDVKD. The V end was cut by 3 bases, the J end by 5 bases, with 15 bases between. This CDR3 comprises 15 residues. The DNA for the CDR3 is TGTGCCACCAGTGATCCTACTGGGGGGAGGACTGAAGCTTTCTTT. As protein: CATSDPTGGRTEAFF.

This clone was observed at least ten times. This chain joins TRBV28 and TRBJ2-7; 11 nucleotides align to TRBD1. The CDR3 consists of 17 residues. The V gene end was trimmed by 5 bases and the J gene end by 5 bases; junction bases not matched to a gene: 14. Germline V gives CDR1 MDHEN, CDR2 SYDVKM. Here the CDR3 reads CASSTSVGQGAKNEQYF. CDR3 nucleotide sequence: TGTGCCAGCAGTACCTCGGTAGGACAGGGGGCAAAGAACGAGCAGTACTTC.

This rearrangement joins TRBV5-1 to TRBJ1-5, with D unresolved. Looked up from germline, CDR1 is SGHRS and CDR2 is YFSETQ. V was trimmed by 1 base and J by 0 bases, leaving 11 bases between them. The length of the CDR3 is 16 residues. Here the CDR3 reads CASSLFQVVSNQPQHF. The CDR3 bases are TGCGCCAGCAGCTTGTTCCAGGTTGTTAGCAATCAGCCCCAGCATTTT.

The chain couples TRBV5-1 to TRBJ2-1; TRBD1 agrees at 10 bases. Germline CDR1 is SGHRS and CDR2 is YFSETQ. V dropped 5 bases and J dropped 7; count of bases not matched to a gene: 9. The CDR3 loop spans 15 amino acids. The CDR3 DNA reads TGCGCCAGCAGAATCCCCGGGACAGGGGTTAATGAGCAGTTCTTC. Protein sequence: CASRIPGTGVNEQFF.

The chain carries TRBV14 and TRBJ1-3; weak D call: TRBD1 (6 bases). CDR1 is SGHDN, CDR2 FVKESK, per germline. This CDR3 comprises 15 residues. V was cut by 6 bases and J by 0 bases, with 12 bases left in between. The CDR3 DNA sequence: TGTGCCAGCAGAGATACAGGGCGCTCTGGAAACACCATATATTTT. As protein: CASRDTGRSGNTIYF.

V gene TRBV4-1 combines with J gene TRBJ1-5; D may be TRBD1 (5 bases). V dropped 0 bases and J dropped 3 bases, with 9 bases sitting between them. CDR1 is MGHRA and CDR2 is YSYEKL in the germline V gene. The CDR3 has 15 residues. The CDR3 nucleotides are TGCGCCAGCAGCCAAGAGGAGGGGTACAATCAGCCCCAGCATTTT. This encodes CASSQEEGYNQPQHF.

CDR3 bases: TGTGCAAGCTCCGGGACTAGCGGGAGTCCCGGCGAGCAGTACTTC. It yields the protein CASSGTSGSPGEQYF. This sequence joins TRBV19 and TRBJ2-7; TRBD2 agrees at 14 bases. The CDR3 contains 15 residues. The germline gives CDR1 LNHDA, CDR2 SQIVND (reference sequence). The full variable domain, in which reference TRBV19 and TRBJ2-7 provide the parts outside the CDR3, is DGGITQSPKYLFRKEGQNVTLSCEQNLNHDAMYWYRQDPGQGLRLIYYSQIVNDFQKGDIAEGYSVSREKKESFPLTVTSAQKNPTAFYLCASSGTSGSPGEQYFGPGTRLTVT.

This clone appeared a few times. The rearrangement uses TRBV10-2 and TRBJ1-2, with D unclear. V was clipped by 3 bases and J by 2 bases, with 7 bases between them. The CDR3 spans 13 residues. Germline CDR1 reads WSHSY; CDR2 reads SAAADI. This CDR3 is CASSDYRNYGYTF. The DNA for the CDR3 is TGCGCCAGCAGTGACTACCGCAACTATGGCTACACCTTC.

J is TRBJ1-6 and V is TRBV3-1 (or the pseudogene TRBV3-2); 8 nucleotides match TRBD1. Germline CDR1 is LGHDT and CDR2 is YNNKEL (reference sequence). CDR3 length: 17 residues. The V gene end was trimmed by 3 bases and the J gene end by 5 bases; junction bases not matched to a gene: 9. Here the CDR3 DNA reads TGTGCCAGCAGCCAGGCAGGGGGCTCAAAGGATAATTCACCCCTCCACTTT. It translates to CASSQAGGSKDNSPLHF.

This clone showed up just a few times. The V gene is TRBV4-2, the J gene TRBJ2-1, with TRBD2 matching 8 bases. Germline V lookup: CDR1 LGHNA, CDR2 YNFKEQ. With V trimmed by 1 base and J by 15 bases, 14 bases remained unmatched. The CDR3 is 15 amino acids. CDR3 in amino acids: CASSQAMGTRGFRFF. CDR3 DNA sequence: TGTGCCAGCAGCCAAGCAATGGGGACTAGGGGTTTTCGGTTCTTC.

The chain uses TRBV7-8 and TRBJ2-2; a possible D gene is TRBD1 (5 bases). Trimming cost V 5 bases and J 7 bases, with 11 bases left between them. This CDR3 is 13 amino acids long. CDR1 SGHVS and CDR2 FQNEAQ come from the germline V gene. Written as DNA, the CDR3 is TGTGCCAGCAGCCCAAGGGGTTACGGGGAGCTGTTTTTT. Translated, it gives CASSPRGYGELFF.